This T cell receptor beta chain was captured in a study of shared clonotypes between healthy human individuals. The method was immunoSEQ multiplex PCR; TCRdb's version includes in-frame clones alone and lacks a portion of them. The profile covers nearly 1,000,000 clones, with 76% appearing a single time and roughly 1.5% taken by the ten largest. CDR3 length: 15 residues. The germline V gene encodes CDR1 SGHNT and CDR2 YYREEE (reference sequence). V lost 4 bases and J lost 6, with 17 bases in between. V is TRBV5-4 and J is TRBJ2-4; either TRBD1 or TRBD2 may fit D (5 bases each). The sequenced material came from memory CD4+ T cells sorted from blood. The subset is: CD45RA-negative fraction. This TCR came from a man aged 18 to 29 in good health. CDR3 nucleotide sequence: TGTGCCAGCAGCCTCCAGGGCTCCGAGGGAAACATTCAGTACTTC. It yields the protein CASSLQGSEGNIQYF.